The source of this T cell receptor (beta chain) is a study of T cell changes during pregnancy in multiple sclerosis. The CDR3 is 17 amino acids. J gave up 4 bases and V 5 bases, and 8 bases lay outside the gene matches. CDR1 SGDLS and CDR2 YYNGEE come from the germline V gene. Profiled with immunoSEQ multiplex PCR; TCRdb holds only in-frame clones, not every one. The sample includes roughly 110,000 clones, just under 95% seen only once; the top ten take roughly 0.82%. The receptor's source is a female donor in good health, enrolled as a control in a pregnancy study. The starting material was peripheral blood, obtained in the third trimester of pregnancy. The V call is TRBV9, the J call TRBJ2-3; TRBD2 matches 15 bases. The CDR3 loop reads CASSTGTSGGRADTQYF. The CDR3 DNA reads as TGTGCCAGCAGTACCGGGACTAGCGGGGGGCGGGCAGATACGCAGTATTTT.